The rows below give T cell receptor beta chains drawn from one sample of a study of T-cell memory formation after mild COVID-19. TCRdb passed the 5' RACE reads through MiXCR, listing each CDR3 protein once. This table has 300,000 to 400,000 distinct CDR3 sequences, approximately 29% appearing once. Sequenced sample: PBMCs or a T cell subset sorted from them (not recorded which). These TCRs come from an adult woman who had mild COVID-19 (a few samples of this study predate the infection). Cell type and time point are not known. Both conserved end residues are trimmed from each CDR3.

v_call	j_call	cdr3_aa
TRBV9	TRBJ2-1	ASSVELAGYNEQF
TRBV4-1	TRBJ2-7	ASSQGPRGLAGASSSYEQY
TRBV20-1	TRBJ2-3	SASMLAGVSSDTQY
TRBV4-1	TRBJ2-7	ASSQEPGRAPYEQY
TRBV12-3/TRBV12-4	TRBJ2-7	ASSLNSLGGGAIYEQY
TRBV11-1	TRBJ2-5	ASSLFGIQVLETQY
TRBV7-2	TRBJ2-1	ASSLGYPNEQF
TRBV11-3	TRBJ2-2	ASSLSSWGTANTGELF
TRBV5-1	TRBJ2-1	ASSSSGTGRDEQF
TRBV29-1	TRBJ2-7	SVGRGQGLYEQY
TRBV7-9	TRBJ1-1	ASSLGATGGRDTEAF
TRBV20-1	TRBJ1-1	SARKMVSSATEAF
TRBV7-2	TRBJ2-2	ASSFAPELTGELF
TRBV7-9	TRBJ1-1	ASSARTGRGPEAF
TRBV6-5	TRBJ2-7	ASSARQASPVGQY
TRBV20-1	TRBJ1-4	SARAPGGDRGL
TRBV24-1	TRBJ2-7	ATSAVGEGEQY
TRBV12-3/TRBV12-4	TRBJ2-5	ASSATSGYQETQY